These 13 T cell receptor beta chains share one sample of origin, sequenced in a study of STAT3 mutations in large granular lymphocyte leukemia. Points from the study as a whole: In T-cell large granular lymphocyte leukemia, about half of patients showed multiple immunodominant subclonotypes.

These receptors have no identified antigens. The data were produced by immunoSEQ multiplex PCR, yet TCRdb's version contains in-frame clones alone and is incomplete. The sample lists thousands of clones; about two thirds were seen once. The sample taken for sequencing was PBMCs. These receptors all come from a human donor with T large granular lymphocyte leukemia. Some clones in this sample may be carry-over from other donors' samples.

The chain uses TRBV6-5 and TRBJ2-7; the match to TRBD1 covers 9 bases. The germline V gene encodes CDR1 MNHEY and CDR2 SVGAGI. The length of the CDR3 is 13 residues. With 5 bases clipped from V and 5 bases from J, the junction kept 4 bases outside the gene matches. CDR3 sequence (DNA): TGTGCCAGCAGTGCCCGGGACAGGGACGAGCAGTACTTC. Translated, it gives CASSARDRDEQYF.

The CDR3 protein is CASSNGLSFYEQYF. As DNA, the CDR3 is TGTGCCAGCAGCAACGGGTTGTCTTTTTACGAGCAGTACTTC. The chain has TRBV27 and TRBJ2-7, with D unclear. Germline assignment: CDR1 MNHEY and CDR2 SMNVEV (reference sequence). The ends were cut back, 6 bases at V and 4 bases at J, with 16 bases in the middle. This CDR3 region has 14 residues.

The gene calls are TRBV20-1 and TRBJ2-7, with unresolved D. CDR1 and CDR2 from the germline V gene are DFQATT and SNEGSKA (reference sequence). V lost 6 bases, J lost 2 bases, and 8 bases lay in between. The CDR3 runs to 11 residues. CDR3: CSARAAYEQYF. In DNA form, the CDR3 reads TGCAGTGCAAGGGCGGCCTACGAGCAGTACTTC.

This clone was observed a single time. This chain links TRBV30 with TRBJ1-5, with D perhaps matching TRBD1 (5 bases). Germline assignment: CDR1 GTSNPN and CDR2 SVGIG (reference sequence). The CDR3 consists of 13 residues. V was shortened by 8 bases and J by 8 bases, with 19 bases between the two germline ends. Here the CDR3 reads CATNVGGLEPQHF. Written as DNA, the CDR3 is TGTGCCACAAACGTGGGGGGTTTGGAGCCCCAGCATTTT.

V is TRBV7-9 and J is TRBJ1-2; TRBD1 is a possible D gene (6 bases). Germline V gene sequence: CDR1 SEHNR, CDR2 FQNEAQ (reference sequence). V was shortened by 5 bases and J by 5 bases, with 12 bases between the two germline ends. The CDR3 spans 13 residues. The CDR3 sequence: CASSTGDNYGYTF. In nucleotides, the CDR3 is TGTGCCAGCAGCACCGGGGACAATTATGGCTACACCTTC. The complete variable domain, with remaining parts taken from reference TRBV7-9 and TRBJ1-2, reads DTGVSQNPRHKITKRGQNVTFRCDPISEHNRLYWYRQTLGQGPEFLTYFQNEAQLEKSRLLSDRFSAERPKGSFSTLEIQRTEQGDSAMYLCASSTGDNYGYTFGSGTRLTVV.

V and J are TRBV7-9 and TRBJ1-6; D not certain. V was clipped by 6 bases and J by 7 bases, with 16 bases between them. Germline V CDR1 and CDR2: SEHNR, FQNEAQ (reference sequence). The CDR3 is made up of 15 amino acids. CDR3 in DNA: TGTGCCAGCAGTTCCCTGGTGTCAGGAAATTCACCCCTCCACTTT. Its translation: CASSSLVSGNSPLHF.

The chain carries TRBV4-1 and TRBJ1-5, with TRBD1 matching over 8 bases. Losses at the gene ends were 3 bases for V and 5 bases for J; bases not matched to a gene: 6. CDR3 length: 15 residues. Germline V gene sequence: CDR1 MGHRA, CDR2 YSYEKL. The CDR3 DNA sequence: TGCGCCAGCAGCCACCGGGACAGGTCTGATCAGCCCCAGCATTTT. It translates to CASSHRDRSDQPQHF.

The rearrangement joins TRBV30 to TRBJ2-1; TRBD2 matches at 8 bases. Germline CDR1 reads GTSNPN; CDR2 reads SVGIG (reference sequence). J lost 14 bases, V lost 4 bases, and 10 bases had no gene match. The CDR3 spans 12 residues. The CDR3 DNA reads TGTGCCTGGAATTCACTAGCGGACGGGGAGTTCTTC. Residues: CAWNSLADGEFF.

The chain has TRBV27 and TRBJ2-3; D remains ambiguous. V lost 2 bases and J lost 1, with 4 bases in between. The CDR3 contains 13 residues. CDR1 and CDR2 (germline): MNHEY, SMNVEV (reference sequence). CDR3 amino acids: CASSLGRTDTQYF. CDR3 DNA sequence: TGTGCCAGCAGTTTAGGCCGCACAGATACGCAGTATTTT.

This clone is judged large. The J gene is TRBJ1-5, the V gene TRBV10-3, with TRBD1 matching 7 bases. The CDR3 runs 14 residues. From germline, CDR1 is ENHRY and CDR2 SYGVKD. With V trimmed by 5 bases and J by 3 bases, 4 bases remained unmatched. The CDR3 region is CAISTGDNNQPQHF. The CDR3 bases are TGTGCCATCAGTACAGGGGACAACAATCAGCCCCAGCATTTT.

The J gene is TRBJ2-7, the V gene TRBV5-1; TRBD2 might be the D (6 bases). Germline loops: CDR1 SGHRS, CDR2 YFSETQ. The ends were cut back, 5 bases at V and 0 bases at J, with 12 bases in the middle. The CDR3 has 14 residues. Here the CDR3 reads CASRPSANSYEQYF. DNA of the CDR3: TGCGCCAGCAGACCTAGCGCTAACTCCTACGAGCAGTACTTC.

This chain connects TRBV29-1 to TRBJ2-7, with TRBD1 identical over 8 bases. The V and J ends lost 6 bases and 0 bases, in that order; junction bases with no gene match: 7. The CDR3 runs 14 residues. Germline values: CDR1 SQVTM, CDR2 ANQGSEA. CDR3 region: CSVVRTGSSYEQYF. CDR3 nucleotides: TGCAGCGTGGTCCGGACAGGGAGCTCCTACGAGCAGTACTTC.

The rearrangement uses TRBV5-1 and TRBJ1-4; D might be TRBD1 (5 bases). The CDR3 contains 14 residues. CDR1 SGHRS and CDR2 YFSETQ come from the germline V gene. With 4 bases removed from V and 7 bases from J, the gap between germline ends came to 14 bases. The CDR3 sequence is CASSQGSGGEKLFF. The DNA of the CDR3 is TGCGCCAGCAGCCAAGGGTCGGGGGGTGAAAAACTGTTTTTT.